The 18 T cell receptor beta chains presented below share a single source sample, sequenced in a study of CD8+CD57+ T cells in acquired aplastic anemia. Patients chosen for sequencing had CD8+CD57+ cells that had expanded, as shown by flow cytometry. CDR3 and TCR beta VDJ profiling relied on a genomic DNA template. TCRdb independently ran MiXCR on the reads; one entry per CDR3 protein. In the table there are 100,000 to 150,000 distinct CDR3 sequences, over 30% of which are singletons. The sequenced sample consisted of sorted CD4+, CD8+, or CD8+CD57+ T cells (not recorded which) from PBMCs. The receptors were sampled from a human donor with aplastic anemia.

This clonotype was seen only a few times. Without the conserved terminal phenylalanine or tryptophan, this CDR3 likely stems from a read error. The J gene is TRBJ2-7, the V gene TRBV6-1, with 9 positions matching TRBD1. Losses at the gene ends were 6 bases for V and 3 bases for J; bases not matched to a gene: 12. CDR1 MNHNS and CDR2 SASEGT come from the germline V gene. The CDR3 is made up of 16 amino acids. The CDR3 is CASRSTGTGMFYEQYL. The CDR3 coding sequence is TGTGCCAGCAGATCGACCGGGACAGGGATGTTCTACGAGCAGTACCTC.

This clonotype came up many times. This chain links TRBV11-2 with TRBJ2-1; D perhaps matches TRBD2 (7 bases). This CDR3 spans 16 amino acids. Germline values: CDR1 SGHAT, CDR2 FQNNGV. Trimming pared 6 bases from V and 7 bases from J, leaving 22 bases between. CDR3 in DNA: TGTGCCAGCAGTTCCCTTAGGGGGGGGGCCCCAAATGAGCAGTTCTTC. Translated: CASSSLRGGAPNEQFF.

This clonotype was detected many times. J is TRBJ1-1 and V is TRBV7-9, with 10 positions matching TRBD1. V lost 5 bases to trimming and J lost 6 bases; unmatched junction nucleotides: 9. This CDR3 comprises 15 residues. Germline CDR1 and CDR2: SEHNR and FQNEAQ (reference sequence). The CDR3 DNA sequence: TGTGCCAGCAGCCCAACCGGGACAGGGGTATCTGAAGCTTTCTTT. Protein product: CASSPTGTGVSEAFF. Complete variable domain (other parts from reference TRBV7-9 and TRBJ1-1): DTGVSQNPRHKITKRGQNVTFRCDPISEHNRLYWYRQTLGQGPEFLTYFQNEAQLEKSRLLSDRFSAERPKGSFSTLEIQRTEQGDSAMYLCASSPTGTGVSEAFFGQGTRLTVV.

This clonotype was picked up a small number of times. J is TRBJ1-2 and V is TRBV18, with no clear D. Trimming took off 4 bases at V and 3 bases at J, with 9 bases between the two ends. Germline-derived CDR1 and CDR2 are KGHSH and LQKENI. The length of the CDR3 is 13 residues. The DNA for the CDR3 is TGTGCCAGCTCACTTGACGGCGACTATGGCTACACCTTC. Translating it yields CASSLDGDYGYTF.

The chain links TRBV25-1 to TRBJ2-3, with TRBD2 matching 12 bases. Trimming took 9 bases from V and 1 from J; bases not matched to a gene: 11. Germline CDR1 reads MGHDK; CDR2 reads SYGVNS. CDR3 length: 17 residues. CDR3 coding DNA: TGTGCCAGTAGTATCCAGGCTAGCGGGGGGGGCACAGATACGCAGTATTTT. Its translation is CASSIQASGGGTDTQYF.

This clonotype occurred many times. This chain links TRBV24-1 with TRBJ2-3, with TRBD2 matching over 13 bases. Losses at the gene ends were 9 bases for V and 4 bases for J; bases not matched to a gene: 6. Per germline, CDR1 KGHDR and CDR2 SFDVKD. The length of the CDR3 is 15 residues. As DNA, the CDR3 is TGTGCCACCGGCCGACTAGCGGGGGGATCAGATACGCAGTATTTT. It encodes CATGRLAGGSDTQYF.

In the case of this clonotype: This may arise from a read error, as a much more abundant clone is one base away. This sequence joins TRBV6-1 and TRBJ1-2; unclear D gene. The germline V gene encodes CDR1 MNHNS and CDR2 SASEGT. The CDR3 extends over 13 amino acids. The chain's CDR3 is CASNEGPRGGYTF. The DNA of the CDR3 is TGTGCCAGCAATGAAGGTCCCCGGGGAGGCTACACCTTC.

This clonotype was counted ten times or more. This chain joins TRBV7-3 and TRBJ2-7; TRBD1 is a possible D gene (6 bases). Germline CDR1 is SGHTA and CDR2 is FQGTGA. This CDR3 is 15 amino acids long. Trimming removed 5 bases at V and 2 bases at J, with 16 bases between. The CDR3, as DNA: TGTGCCAGCAGCCCCGCCGGACAGTGGCCCTACGAGCAGTACGTC. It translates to CASSPAGQWPYEQYV.

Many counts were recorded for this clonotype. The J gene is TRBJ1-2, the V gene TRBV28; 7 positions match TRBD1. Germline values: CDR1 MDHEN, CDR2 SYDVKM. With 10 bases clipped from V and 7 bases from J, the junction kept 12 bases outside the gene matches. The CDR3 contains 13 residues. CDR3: CATLRQGLSGYTF. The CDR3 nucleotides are TGTGCCACCCTTCGACAGGGTTTGAGTGGCTACACCTTC.

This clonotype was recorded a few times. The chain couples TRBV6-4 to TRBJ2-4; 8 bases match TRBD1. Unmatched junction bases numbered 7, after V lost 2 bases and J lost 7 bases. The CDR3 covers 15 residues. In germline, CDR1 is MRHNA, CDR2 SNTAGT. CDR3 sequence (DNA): TGTGCCAGCAGTGACCCCGGGACAGGAGAGAACATTCAGTACTTC. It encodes CASSDPGTGENIQYF.

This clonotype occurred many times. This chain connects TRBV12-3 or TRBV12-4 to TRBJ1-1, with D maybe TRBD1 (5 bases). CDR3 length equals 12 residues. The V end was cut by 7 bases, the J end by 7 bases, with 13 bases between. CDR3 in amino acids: CASTSRRGEAFF. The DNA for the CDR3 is TGTGCCAGCACTTCTAGAAGGGGTGAAGCTTTCTTT.

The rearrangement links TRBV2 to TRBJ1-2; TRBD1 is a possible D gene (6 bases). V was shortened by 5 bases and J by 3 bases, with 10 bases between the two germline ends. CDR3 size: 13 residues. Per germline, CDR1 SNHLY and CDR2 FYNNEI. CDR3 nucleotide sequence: TGTGCCAGCAGTATACAGGGACACTATGGCTACACCTTC. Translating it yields CASSIQGHYGYTF. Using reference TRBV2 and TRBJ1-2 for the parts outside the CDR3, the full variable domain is EPEVTQTPSHQVTQMGQEVILRCVPISNHLYFYWYRQILGQKVEFLVSFYNNEISEKSEIFDDQFSVERPDGSNFTLKIRSTKLEDSAMYFCASSIQGHYGYTFGSGTRLTVV.

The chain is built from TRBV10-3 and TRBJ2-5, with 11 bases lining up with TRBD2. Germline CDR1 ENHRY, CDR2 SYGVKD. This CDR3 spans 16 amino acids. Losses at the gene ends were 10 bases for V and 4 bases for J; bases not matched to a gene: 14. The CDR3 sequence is CASGGLAGGGGETQYF. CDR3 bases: TGTGCCAGTGGCGGGCTAGCGGGGGGAGGAGGAGAGACCCAGTACTTC.

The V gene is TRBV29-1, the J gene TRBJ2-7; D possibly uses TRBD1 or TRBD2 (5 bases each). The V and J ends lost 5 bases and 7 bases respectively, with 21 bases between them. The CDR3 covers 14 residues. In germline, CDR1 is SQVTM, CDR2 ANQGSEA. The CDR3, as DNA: TGCAGCGTTCAGGGACGGGTCCCGGCTGGTGAGCAGTACTTC. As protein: CSVQGRVPAGEQYF.

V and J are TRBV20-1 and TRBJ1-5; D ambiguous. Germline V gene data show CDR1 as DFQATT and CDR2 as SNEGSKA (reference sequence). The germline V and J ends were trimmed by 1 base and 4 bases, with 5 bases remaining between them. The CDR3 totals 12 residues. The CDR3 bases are TGCAGTGCTAGAGTGTCAAATCAGCCCCAGCATTTT. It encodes CSARVSNQPQHF.

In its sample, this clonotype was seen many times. CDR3 protein: CASSFVPLGPPLHF. The CDR3 DNA follows: TGTGCCAGCAGTTTCGTACCCCTCGGACCACCCCTCCACTTT. The rearrangement uses TRBV28 and TRBJ1-6; D gene unclear. The ends were cut back, 3 bases at V and 11 bases at J, with 14 bases in the middle. This CDR3 has 14 residues. Germline values: CDR1 MDHEN, CDR2 SYDVKM. Based on the CDR3 plus reference TRBV28 and TRBJ1-6, the full variable domain is DVKVTQSSRYLVKRTGEKVFLECVQDMDHENMFWYRQDPGLGLRLIYFSYDVKMKEKGDIPEGYSVSREKKERFSLILESASTNQTSMYLCASSFVPLGPPLHFGNGTRLTVT.

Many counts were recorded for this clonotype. The DNA for the CDR3 is TGTGCCAGCAGCCAGGACAGGGTACACAATGAGCAGTTCTTC. It encodes CASSQDRVHNEQFF. The J gene is TRBJ2-1, the V gene TRBV5-6; TRBD1 aligns across 8 bases. The J segment lost 5 bases and the V segment lost 4 bases, leaving 5 bases of the junction unmatched. This CDR3 is built from 14 residues. Germline lookup yields CDR1 SGHDT and CDR2 YYEEEE.

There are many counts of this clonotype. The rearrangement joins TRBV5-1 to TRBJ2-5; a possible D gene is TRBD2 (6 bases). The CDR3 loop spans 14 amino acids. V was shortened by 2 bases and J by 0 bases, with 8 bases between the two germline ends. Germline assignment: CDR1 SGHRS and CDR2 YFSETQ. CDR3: CASSFGGYQETQYF. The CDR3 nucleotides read TGCGCCAGCAGCTTCGGGGGTTACCAAGAGACCCAGTACTTC.